The 14 T cell receptor beta chains presented below share a single source sample, sequenced in a study of T cells in Graves' hyperthyroidism and ophthalmopathy. Amplification of TCR beta CDR3 regions was performed using RNA transcripts as template. Using the HTBI primer set, a first-round RT-PCR was run on the TCR CDR3. MiXCR, run by TCRdb on the multiplex PCR reads, gives a single entry per CDR3 protein. The sample lists hundreds of thousands of distinct CDR3 sequences, 14% occurring once. Material: blood. The receptors were sampled from a young woman with Graves' hyperthyroidism.

This clonotype was counted a few times. The CDR3 reads CSASVTGEPRPQHF. The DNA for the CDR3 is TGCAGTGCTAGTGTAACAGGGGAACCGAGGCCCCAGCATTTT. The J gene is TRBJ1-5, the V gene TRBV20-1; 7 bases are shared with TRBD1. Per germline, CDR1 DFQATT and CDR2 SNEGSKA (reference sequence). This CDR3 region has 14 residues. V shed 3 bases, J shed 9 bases, and the junction held 11 bases outside the gene matches.

This clonotype was counted ten times or more. This chain connects TRBV7-9 to TRBJ1-5, with D unclear. Germline V gene data show CDR1 as SEHNR and CDR2 as FQNEAQ (reference sequence). The CDR3 loop spans 12 amino acids. The V gene lost 5 bases and the J gene lost 7 bases, with 9 bases spanning the gap. The CDR3 nucleotides read TGTGCCAGCAGCAGGGAAAACCAGCCCCAGCATTTT. Translating it yields CASSRENQPQHF.

Ten or more counts support this clonotype. This chain uses TRBV2 with TRBJ2-1, with 11 bases fitting TRBD2. This CDR3 is built from 15 residues. CDR1 SNHLY and CDR2 FYNNEI come from the germline V gene. With V trimmed by 8 bases and J by 4 bases, 7 bases remained unmatched. CDR3 sequence: CASVTSGGVYNEQFF. The CDR3 DNA is TGTGCCAGCGTTACTAGCGGGGGAGTTTACAATGAGCAGTTCTTC.

This clonotype has a count of ten or more. Here the CDR3 reads CASSKGRSNEQFF. DNA for the CDR3: TGTGCCAGCAGTAAGGGTCGGTCCAATGAGCAGTTCTTC. The chain carries TRBV12-3 or TRBV12-4 and TRBJ2-1; D remains ambiguous. This CDR3 has 13 amino acids. The V end was cut by 5 bases, the J end by 6 bases, with 11 bases between.

Turning to this clonotype: This may be a read error: a much more frequent sequence differs by one nucleotide. The gene calls are TRBV27 and TRBJ1-1; 7 nucleotides line up with TRBD1. CDR1 is MNHEY and CDR2 is SMNVEV in the germline V gene (reference sequence). J lost 12 bases, V lost 5 bases, and 21 bases had no gene match. The CDR3 is made up of 16 amino acids. The CDR3 spells CASSRSRDTGDGETFF. The DNA of the CDR3 is TGTGCCAGCAGTCGCAGCAGAGACACAGGGGACGGCGAAACTTTCTTT.

This clonotype was counted between two and nine times. The rearrangement uses TRBV4-3 and TRBJ2-7; D may be TRBD1 or TRBD2 (6 bases each). V was clipped by 0 bases and J by 6 bases, with 15 bases between them. This CDR3 is 15 amino acids long. Germline V CDR1 and CDR2: LGHNA, YSLEER. CDR3 bases: TGCGCCAGCAGCCAAGAGGCCAGGGGAGGTCGCGAGCAGTACTTC. It codes for CASSQEARGGREQYF.

This clonotype came up a few times. This rearrangement joins TRBV7-2 to TRBJ2-3; D gene ambiguous. Germline assignment: CDR1 SGHTA and CDR2 FQGNSA. V lost 3 bases, J lost 1 base, and 5 bases lay in between. The CDR3 is 13 residues long. CDR3 amino acids: CASSLQGTDTQYF. Written as DNA, the CDR3 is TGTGCCAGCAGCTTGCAGGGCACAGATACGCAGTATTTT.

This clonotype was counted between two and nine times. The chain joins TRBV5-6 to TRBJ2-3, with D possibly TRBD2 on 6 matching bases. CDR1 is SGHDT, CDR2 YYEEEE, per germline. CDR3 length: 15 residues. V was trimmed by 3 bases and J by 1 base, leaving 12 bases between them. The DNA for the CDR3 is TGTGCCAGCAGCTACGGGACTGTTGGCACAGATACGCAGTATTTT. Its translation is CASSYGTVGTDTQYF.

This clonotype was counted ten times or more. The rearrangement links TRBV7-8 to TRBJ2-5, with 10 bases lining up with TRBD1. The germline V gene has CDR1 SGHVS and CDR2 FQNEAQ. V was clipped by 5 bases and J by 2 bases; unmatched bases: 8. The CDR3 length is 16 residues. CDR3: CASSPRRDRGQETQYF. CDR3 sequence (DNA): TGTGCCAGCAGCCCACGCCGGGACAGGGGTCAAGAGACCCAGTACTTC.

This clonotype was recorded at least ten times. V usage is TRBV12-3 or TRBV12-4 and J usage is TRBJ1-6; D uncertain. The CDR3 is 17 residues long. V gave up 1 base and J gave up 7 bases, with 17 bases separating them. This chain's CDR3 is CASSLVLGGLRNSPLHF. CDR3 coding DNA: TGTGCCAGCAGTTTAGTTCTCGGCGGTCTTAGGAATTCACCCCTCCACTTT.

This clonotype was seen at least ten times. The rearrangement uses TRBV7-2 and TRBJ2-1, with 8 positions matching TRBD2. The CDR3 is 22 amino acids. Germline-derived CDR1 and CDR2 are SGHTA and FQGNSA. With 5 bases clipped from V and 0 bases from J, the junction kept 24 bases outside the gene matches. The CDR3 bases are TGTGCCAGCAGCCCGACCCTCCCCGGGACTAGGGTCATGTTGTCCTCCTACAATGAGCAGTTCTTC. Protein: CASSPTLPGTRVMLSSYNEQFF.

This clonotype was picked up a small number of times. The rearrangement links TRBV7-2 to TRBJ2-2; D unresolved. This CDR3 is 17 amino acids long. The germline V gene has CDR1 SGHTA and CDR2 FQGNSA. Trimming removed 2 bases from V and 0 bases from J, with 13 bases in between. CDR3 loop: CASSLRSHSSNTGELFF. CDR3 DNA sequence: TGTGCCAGCAGCTTACGGTCCCACAGTTCGAACACCGGGGAGCTGTTTTTT. Supplemented by reference TRBV7-2 and TRBJ2-2, the full variable domain reads GAGVSQSPSNKVTEKGKDVELRCDPISGHTALYWYRQSLGQGLEFLIYFQGNSAPDKSGLPSDRFSAERTGGSVSTLTIQRTQQEDSAVYLCASSLRSHSSNTGELFFGEGSRLTVL.

This clonotype was observed at least ten times. This chain joins TRBV28 and TRBJ2-7; D remains unclear. The V gene's germline CDR1 is MDHEN and CDR2 SYDVKM. The V gene lost 3 bases and the J gene lost 2 bases, with 23 bases spanning the gap. CDR3 length: 18 amino acids. The CDR3 region has the DNA TGTGCCAGCAGTTTGCCCGAGTCGAACCGAGGATTGACCTACGAGCAGTACTTC. This sequence encodes CASSLPESNRGLTYEQYF.

The J gene is TRBJ1-2, the V gene TRBV29-1; TRBD1 is a possible D gene (6 bases). The germline V gene encodes CDR1 SQVTM and CDR2 ANQGSEA. This CDR3 has 17 residues. Trimming took 6 bases from V and 4 from J, leaving 27 bases between them. The CDR3 DNA reads TGCAGCGTCCCCGGTGGGGGCAGCAACCTTGGGGTCTATGGCTACACCTTC. Amino acids: CSVPGGGSNLGVYGYTF.